A selection of T cell receptor beta chains follows, all from one sample in a study of blood T cell repertoires in COVID-19. TCRdb's table, derived via immunoSEQ multiplex PCR, lists solely in-frame clones and lacks some. The table has about 140,000 clones, about nine tenths seen once. Sample: peripheral blood. These receptors originate from a woman of 80 years or more with acute or convalescent COVID-19. The CDR3 runs from the conserved cysteine through the conserved F or W.

V gene	J gene	CDR3 protein
TRBV4-1	TRBJ2-3	CASSQGLAASTDTQYF
TRBV11-2	TRBJ1-2	CASSLGSAPWRRGYTF
TRBV27	TRBJ1-3	CASSLNRGYGNTIYF
TRBV29-1	TRBJ1-5	CSVETTEGQPQHF
TRBV12-3/TRBV12-4	TRBJ1-2	CASSLGTVFYTF
TRBV10-3	TRBJ1-6	CAISERETDYSPLHF
TRBV5-1	TRBJ1-1	CASSPIRNGNTEAFF
TRBV19	TRBJ1-2	CASSIASGTGRSQGYTF
TRBV3-1/TRBV3-2	TRBJ2-7	CASSLRRGEQYF
TRBV2	TRBJ1-2	CASSGGVYYGYTF
TRBV9	TRBJ1-1	CASSVNQGYTEAFF
TRBV24-1	TRBJ2-3	CATSDLVRGLCTDTQYF
TRBV5-6	TRBJ2-3	CASRGGTSGTTQYF
TRBV12-3/TRBV12-4	TRBJ1-1	CASSFTIAEAFF
TRBV19	TRBJ1-5	CASSIFTSGNQPQHF
TRBV9	TRBJ2-5	CASSSSGTSLETQYF
TRBV27	TRBJ1-1	CASIWEGQEDPNTEAFF
TRBV18	TRBJ1-5	CASSQGQGDQPQHF
TRBV18	TRBJ1-1	CASSRQNTEAFF
TRBV5-1	TRBJ2-7	CASSLGTATPYEQYF